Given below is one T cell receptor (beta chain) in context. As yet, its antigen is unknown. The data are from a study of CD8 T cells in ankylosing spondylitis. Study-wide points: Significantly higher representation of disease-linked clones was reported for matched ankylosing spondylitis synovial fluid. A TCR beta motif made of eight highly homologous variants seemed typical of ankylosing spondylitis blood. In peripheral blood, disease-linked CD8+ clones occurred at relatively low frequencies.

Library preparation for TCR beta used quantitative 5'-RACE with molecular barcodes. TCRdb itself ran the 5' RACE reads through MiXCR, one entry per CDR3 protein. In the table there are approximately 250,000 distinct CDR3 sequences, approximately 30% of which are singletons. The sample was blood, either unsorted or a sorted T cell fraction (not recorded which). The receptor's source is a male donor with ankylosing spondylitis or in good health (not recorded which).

The CDR3 reads CASTPRDSQETQYF. The CDR3 region has the DNA TGTGCCAGCACCCCGCGGGACAGCCAAGAGACCCAGTACTTC. The rearrangement joins TRBV12-3 or TRBV12-4 to TRBJ2-5; a possible D gene is TRBD1 (7 bases). Trimming took 7 bases from V and 1 from J, leaving 13 bases between them. The CDR3 is made up of 14 amino acids.